The sequence of this TCR beta chain was determined in a study of Graves' ophthalmopathy and Graves' hyperthyroidism. Findings and limits, study-wide: The model predicted progression of ophthalmopathy with a sensitivity of 60% to 71%, and its specificity was about 73%.

The sample holds many counts of this clonotype. What it binds is unknown. CDR3 length: 15 amino acids. Germline V gene sequence: CDR1 LNHDA, CDR2 SQIVND (reference sequence). V lost 8 bases, J lost 5 bases, and 18 bases lay in between. As the template, RNA transcripts were used to amplify TCR beta CDR3 regions. In the first round, RT-PCR was carried out with HTBI primers, and a multiplex PCR formed the second round. TCRdb re-derived calls from the multiplex PCR reads in MiXCR, one entry per CDR3 protein. The sample records about 390,000 distinct CDR3 sequences, approximately 15% being singletons. Pregnant or lactating patients and those with other autoimmune diseases or uncontrolled infections were excluded. Sampling approximately 10 ml of fresh peripheral blood provided the PBMCs.

The sequence was obtained from a woman between 18 and 29 years old with stable Graves' hyperthyroidism. The rearrangement joins TRBV19 to TRBJ2-2; D uncertain. Material: peripheral blood. The CDR3, as DNA: TGTGCCAGTGCTCCACCTTCCTCGAGGACCGGGGAGCTGTTTTTT. The encoded protein is CASAPPSSRTGELFF.